This TCR beta chain derives from a study of T-cell memory formation after mild COVID-19 listed by TCRdb under 2021. Looking at the study overall: Most TCR sequence clusters were specific to one of the two donors. T-cell clones expanding and contracting after mild COVID-19 in a couple of donors were tracked by longitudinal TCRalpha and TCRbeta repertoire sequencing. The cohort was made up of two young adult volunteers, one female and one male, who were previously healthy. Beyond this particular receptor, the publication reports: Contracting CD4+ clones turned up mainly in the CM and EM memory subsets, whereas EMRA was where CD8+ clones were enriched. Only a couple of mild cases were covered by the study, and larger cohorts that include severe cases with pre-infection samples were considered necessary. Clones contracting from day 15 to 85 had balanced CD4/CD8 phenotypes, while a second wave expanding from day 15 to 37 was biased towards CD4+. The second-wave clones that peaked on day 37 were not confirmed to be SARS-CoV-2 specific. The detection of some responding clones in pre-infection memory suggests that pre-existing cross-reactive memory T cells joined the SARS-CoV-2 response.

Instrument used: Illumina NovaSeq 6000. cDNA libraries for TCRalpha and TCRbeta were prepared by 5'RACE using constant-segment primers, with sample barcodes and unique molecular identifiers added. RNA was extracted from every sample with Trizol reagent. Libraries were amplified in two PCR steps, with a second sample barcode and Illumina TruSeq adapters added in the second step. Sequencing of the libraries was done on an Illumina NovaSeq, producing 2 x 150 bp paired-end reads. Processing in the source paper ran as follows. With migec v1.2.7, reads were demultiplexed and then collapsed into UMI-guided consensus sequences. With mixcr v2.1.11, UMI consensuses were aligned to TRA and TRB V and J templates and assembled into clonotypes. A clonotype was counted as expanded or contracted only if both edgeR and NoisET called the change significant, with noise models trained on biological replicates. For edgeR calls, the cutoffs were a false discovery rate-adjusted p below 0.01 and a log2 fold-change threshold of 1. As an exploratory analysis of dynamics, PCA with hierarchical clustering was applied to max-normalized trajectories of the 1000 most abundant clonotypes. Separately sequenced CD4+ and CD8+ repertoires were used to assign the CD4 or CD8 phenotype of responding clones. The raw public reads went through TCRdb reprocessing: fastp at Q25, MiXCR clone calling, in-frame beta chains kept. One record per CDR3 amino acid sequence lists the most common genes and DNA. For this entry, the V and J calls and clone size follow TCRdb and not the study's own pipeline. In this sample the table shows 100,000 to 150,000 distinct CDR3 sequences, roughly 6% of which occur a single time. The ten largest make up around 2% of the sample.

Ficoll-Paque density gradient centrifugation was the method used to isolate PBMCs. Only a few counts were recorded for this clonotype. Which antigen it targets is not known. Base quality data are lacking; no much larger clone is found one base away. V is cut back by 1 base and J by 0 bases, with 8 bases in the junction unmatched. The CDR3 has 18 amino acids, counting the end cysteine and phenylalanine. Of all the DNA, just the CDR3 is kept, 54 bases in frame from base 1. The germline V gene specifies SQVTM as CDR1 and ANQGSEA as CDR2. Sequences were obtained from PBMCs or a T cell subset sorted from them (not recorded which). The sequence links TRBV29-1 to TRBJ2-7, and TRBD2 aligns with 14 junction nucleotides. The clonotype originates from an adult woman who had mild COVID-19 (a few samples of this study predate the infection). The sample titles of this study are shuffled in the database, so cell type and time point are left out; the donor was told from shared clones. The base sequence is TGCAGCGTTGAAGGTCCCGGGACTAGCGGGAGACTCTCCTACGAGCAGTACTTC. This sequence encodes CSVEGPGTSGRLSYEQYF.